This passage covers 3 T cell receptor beta chains from one sample sequenced in a study of yellow fever vaccine responses in identical twins. Each CDR3 protein is one row after TCRdb ran MiXCR on the RT-PCR reads. Here the sample spans thousands of distinct CDR3 sequences, over 65% being singletons. Specimen: T cells from blood (PBMCs), unsorted or a sorted subset (not recorded which), collected before or after yellow fever vaccination (not recorded which). These receptors all come from a woman aged 18-35 years who received the yellow fever vaccine.

The chain joins TRBV9 to TRBJ2-5; D gene unclear. Germline V CDR1 and CDR2: SGDLS, YYNGEE. This CDR3 has 12 amino acids. Trimming shortened V by 3 bases and J by 5 bases, and 8 bases separated the two germline ends. The CDR3: CASSASSETQYF. In DNA form, the CDR3 reads TGTGCCAGCAGCGCAAGTTCGGAGACCCAGTACTTC.

J is TRBJ2-7 and V is TRBV12-3 or TRBV12-4, with unresolved D. V gave up 5 bases and J gave up 6 bases, with 17 bases separating them. This CDR3 contains 14 residues. The CDR3 here is CASSPPTSLREQYF. Written as DNA, the CDR3 is TGTGCCAGCAGTCCCCCGACGAGTCTACGCGAGCAGTACTTC.

The rearrangement joins TRBV28 to TRBJ1-4; D call uncertain. CDR1 is MDHEN and CDR2 is SYDVKM in the germline V gene. CDR3 length: 12 amino acids. V lost 2 bases and J 12 bases, leaving 10 bases between the germline ends. The CDR3 spells CASSLPRTELFF. CDR3 coding DNA: TGTGCCAGCAGTTTACCTAGGACCGAACTGTTTTTT.